This T cell receptor (beta chain) appears in the sequencing data of a study of T cell responses to AZD1222 COVID-19 vaccine. Broader study findings: The sample set comprised mostly white British donors with more females, and clonal diversity was possibly underestimated. Spike-wide coverage was observed for vaccine-associated CD4 TCRs, with dominant responses at 160-218 and 743-854.

Measured with immunoSEQ multiplex PCR; TCRdb has only the in-frame clones, and not every one. The table lists over 130,000 clones, around 94% of them singletons. On this clone itself: Antigen: not known.

This material consisted of peripheral blood, taken on day 0 of AZD1222 vaccination. The TCR sequence derives from an adult in good health.

The CDR3 nucleotides are TGTGCCAGCAGTTTATTAACGAAGACAGGCCCATTGGGATACAATGAGCAGTTCTTC. It is translated as CASSLLTKTGPLGYNEQFF. V usage is TRBV27 and J usage is TRBJ2-1; D might be TRBD1 (6 bases). Trimming stripped 1 base from V and 4 bases from J, with 23 bases between. CDR3 length: 19 residues. CDR1 and CDR2 (germline): MNHEY, SMNVEV (reference sequence).